Following are 24 T cell receptor beta chains from one sample sequenced in a study of shared clonotypes between healthy human individuals. Assay used: immunoSEQ multiplex PCR; TCRdb lists only in-frame clones, some missing. The sample contains roughly 320,000 clones, around 86% of which appear only once. The sample comprised memory CD8+ T cells sorted from blood. Subset denoted: CD45RO+ cells pooled with CCR7-negative TemRA cells. Every receptor here comes from a man aged 18 to 35 in good health.

The chain employs TRBV4-1 and TRBJ1-1, with D possibly being TRBD1 (5 bases). The V gene lost 3 bases and the J gene lost 3 bases, with 14 bases spanning the gap. This CDR3 spans 15 amino acids. CDR1 and CDR2 from the germline V gene are MGHRA and YSYEKL. The DNA of the CDR3 is TGCGCCAGCAGCCAGACCCCCCGGGGCTACACTGAAGCTTTCTTT. Encoded protein: CASSQTPRGYTEAFF.

The chain joins TRBV15 to TRBJ1-2; D is ambiguous. CDR3 length equals 14 residues. Trimming took off 0 bases at V and 8 bases at J, with 13 bases between the two ends. Per the germline V gene, CDR1 is LNHNV and CDR2 is YYDKDF (reference sequence). CDR3 protein: CATSRDMGASGYTF. CDR3 coding DNA: TGTGCCACCAGCAGAGATATGGGAGCGTCAGGCTACACCTTC.

The chain couples TRBV28 to TRBJ1-1; tentative D call: TRBD1 (5 bases). The V end lost 2 bases, the J end lost 1 base, and 14 bases lay between the germline ends. The CDR3 has 16 residues. CDR1 and CDR2 (germline): MDHEN, SYDVKM. The CDR3 loop is CASSLSRVLGNTEAFF. For the CDR3, the DNA is TGTGCCAGCAGTTTAAGCAGGGTATTAGGGAACACTGAAGCTTTCTTT.

V and J are TRBV5-8 and TRBJ2-2; a possible D gene is TRBD1 (6 bases). This CDR3 has 14 residues. V was cut by 4 bases and J by 5 bases, with 12 bases left in between. Germline values: CDR1 SGHTS, CDR2 YDEGEE. The CDR3 bases are TGTGCCAGCAGCACCCGGACAGTAACCGGGGAGCTGTTTTTT. This sequence encodes CASSTRTVTGELFF.

Concerning this clone itself: A junction boundary mismatches the germline segment, possibly from a read error. This chain joins TRBV29-1 and TRBJ2-7; D is possibly TRBD1 (5 bases). CDR1 is SQVTM and CDR2 is ANQGSEA in the germline V gene. CDR3 size: 13 residues. The CDR3 DNA reads as TGCAGCGTTGAATTGGACACCTCCAACGAGCAGTACTTC. As protein: CSVELDTSNEQYF.

The V gene is TRBV6-5, the J gene TRBJ2-3, with D maybe TRBD2 (7 bases). Per germline, CDR1 MNHEY and CDR2 SVGAGI. This CDR3 region has 14 residues. V was shortened by 4 bases and J by 4 bases, with 12 bases between the two germline ends. The CDR3 bases are TGTGCCAGCAGTTGGGGGGGGCAGGCAGATACGCAGTATTTT. This encodes CASSWGGQADTQYF.

The V call is TRBV5-6, the J call TRBJ2-3; a weak D match, TRBD2 (5 bases). There are 12 residues in the CDR3. Germline assignment: CDR1 SGHDT and CDR2 YYEEEE. Trimming took off 4 bases at V and 6 bases at J, with 9 bases between the two ends. DNA of the CDR3: TGTGCCAGCAGCCGGACTTATGATACGCAGTATTTT. Encoded protein: CASSRTYDTQYF.

V gene TRBV19 combines with J gene TRBJ2-7, with 10 bases aligning to TRBD1. This CDR3 has 14 amino acids. The germline V gene has CDR1 LNHDA and CDR2 SQIVND (reference sequence). V gave up 5 bases and J gave up 3 bases; unmatched junction bases: 4. The CDR3 reads CASSAGTGDYEQYF. In DNA form, the CDR3 reads TGTGCCAGTAGTGCCGGGACAGGGGACTACGAGCAGTACTTC.

This clone occurred once. The chain carries TRBV5-1 and TRBJ1-6; no firm D call. This CDR3 contains 15 residues. V dropped 0 bases and J dropped 6 bases, with 10 bases sitting between them. Germline V gene lookup returns CDR1 SGHRS and CDR2 YFSETQ. The CDR3 DNA reads as TGCGCCAGCAGCTTGGCCGGAGGACCTAATTCACCCCTCCACTTT. Amino acid sequence: CASSLAGGPNSPLHF.

The rearrangement uses TRBV6-1 and TRBJ1-1, with D possibly being TRBD1 (5 bases). Germline V gives CDR1 MNHNS, CDR2 SASEGT. CDR3 length: 15 amino acids. The germline V and J ends were trimmed by 3 bases and 4 bases, with 15 bases remaining between them. The CDR3 here is CASSESWLGGTEAFF. As DNA, the CDR3 is TGTGCCAGCAGTGAGAGCTGGCTTGGGGGCACTGAAGCTTTCTTT.

The chain uses TRBV10-3 and TRBJ2-4; no definite D call. Germline V lookup: CDR1 ENHRY, CDR2 SYGVKD. CDR3 length equals 13 residues. V lost 10 bases to trimming and J lost 0 bases, with 10 bases between them. The CDR3 protein is CATRSIAKNIQYF. The CDR3 DNA reads TGTGCCACCCGCTCTATAGCCAAAAACATTCAGTACTTC.

The V gene is TRBV15, the J gene TRBJ2-1; D remains ambiguous. Germline lookup yields CDR1 LNHNV and CDR2 YYDKDF (reference sequence). Trimming stripped 8 bases from V and 2 bases from J, with 10 bases between. The CDR3 contains 13 residues. CDR3 loop: CATLLLPYNEQFF. CDR3 sequence (DNA): TGTGCCACCCTCCTTTTGCCCTACAATGAGCAGTTCTTC.

The chain couples TRBV7-9 to TRBJ2-2; D call uncertain. This CDR3 region has 12 residues. Germline CDR1 reads SEHNR; CDR2 reads FQNEAQ (reference sequence). Deletions cut 5 bases from V and 4 bases from J, with 5 bases between. The CDR3 bases are TGTGCCAGCAGCGCCTCCACCGGGGAGCTGTTTTTT. Translation gives CASSASTGELFF.

This chain connects TRBV10-1 to TRBJ2-2; no clear D. V was shortened by 0 bases and J by 4 bases, with 6 bases between the two germline ends. Germline V gene data show CDR1 as WNHNN and CDR2 as SYGVQD (reference sequence). The CDR3 extends over 14 amino acids. The CDR3 region has the DNA TGCGCCAGCAGTGAGTCATACGTCACCGGGGAGCTGTTTTTT. This codes for CASSESYVTGELFF.

The chain recombines TRBV30 with TRBJ2-1; D ambiguous. The length of the CDR3 is 12 residues. V was cut by 1 base and J by 7 bases, with 8 bases left in between. CDR1 GTSNPN and CDR2 SVGIG come from the germline V gene (reference sequence). Here the CDR3 reads CAWSDPQNEQFF. The CDR3 DNA reads TGTGCCTGGAGTGATCCCCAAAATGAGCAGTTCTTC.

This CDR3 is CASSGQGVGEGWNTIYF. CDR3 coding DNA: TGTGCCAGCTCTGGACAGGGGGTAGGCGAGGGATGGAACACCATATATTTT. V is TRBV9 and J is TRBJ1-3; 10 bases match TRBD1. The length of the CDR3 is 17 residues. The germline CDR1 and CDR2 sequences are SGDLS and YYNGEE. Trimming at V came to 7 bases and at J to 7 bases, leaving 17 bases not matched to a gene.

This rearrangement joins TRBV4-3 to TRBJ1-2; D unclear. The V end lost 1 base, the J end lost 1 base, and 13 bases lay between the germline ends. Germline CDR1 reads LGHNA; CDR2 reads YSLEER. This CDR3 region has 16 residues. CDR3 bases: TGCGCCAGCAGCCAAGGGTTGGAAGTCCTTAACTATGGCTACACCTTC. Translating it yields CASSQGLEVLNYGYTF.

This clone was picked up one time. The chain links TRBV2 to TRBJ1-4; tentatively, D is TRBD1 (6 bases). Trimming removed 7 bases at V and 3 bases at J, with 12 bases between. The CDR3 runs to 14 residues. Germline V gene sequence: CDR1 SNHLY, CDR2 FYNNEI. The CDR3 nucleotides read TGTGCCAGCACCACAGGGAATCCTAATGAAAAACTGTTTTTT. It encodes CASTTGNPNEKLFF.

The chain employs TRBV11-2 and TRBJ2-3, with 9 nucleotides matching TRBD2. The CDR3 consists of 16 residues. Germline lookup yields CDR1 SGHAT and CDR2 FQNNGV. V lost 1 base to trimming and J lost 7 bases; unmatched junction nucleotides: 9. The CDR3: CASSLGFTSGSYTQYF. In nucleotides, the CDR3 is TGTGCCAGCAGCTTAGGCTTCACTAGCGGGTCCTATACGCAGTATTTT.

In nucleotides, the CDR3 is TGTGCCAGCAGCCAAGCGGACTCGGAGTATGGCTACACCTTC. Translating gives CASSQADSEYGYTF. This chain uses TRBV4-2 with TRBJ1-2; unclear D gene. V lost 1 base and J 5 bases, leaving 11 bases between the germline ends. The length of the CDR3 is 14 residues. The germline V gene encodes CDR1 LGHNA and CDR2 YNFKEQ.

The CDR3 coding sequence is TGTGCCAGTAGTATATGGGCAGGGGGGATTAGCAATCAGCCCCAGCATTTT. This codes for CASSIWAGGISNQPQHF. The chain has TRBV19 and TRBJ1-5, with 7 bases that match TRBD1. This CDR3 comprises 17 residues. Germline trimming cut 2 bases from V and 0 bases from J; bases unmatched to any gene: 7. The germline CDR1 and CDR2 sequences are LNHDA and SQIVND (reference sequence).

The DNA of the CDR3 is TGCGCCAGCAGCCCTAGAGGGACACTGAGCACAGATACGCAGTATTTT. Residues: CASSPRGTLSTDTQYF. V is TRBV4-1 and J is TRBJ2-3, with D perhaps TRBD1 (6 bases). V shed 4 bases and J shed 0 bases, with 14 bases lying between them. The CDR3 length is 16 residues. Germline V CDR1 and CDR2: MGHRA, YSYEKL.

The J gene is TRBJ1-1, the V gene TRBV6-5; D unresolved. The V end was cut by 5 bases, the J end by 1 base, with 8 bases between. From germline, CDR1 is MNHEY and CDR2 SVGAGI. The CDR3 loop spans 13 amino acids. CDR3 residues: CASSDGTNTEAFF. The CDR3 bases are TGTGCCAGCAGTGACGGCACGAACACTGAAGCTTTCTTT.

The V call is TRBV4-1, the J call TRBJ1-2; 7 nucleotides match TRBD1. The CDR3 loop spans 15 amino acids. Germline lookup yields CDR1 MGHRA and CDR2 YSYEKL. The V gene end was trimmed by 0 bases and the J gene end by 8 bases; junction bases not matched to a gene: 9. CDR3 loop: CASSQDMKTGWGYTF. CDR3 sequence (DNA): TGCGCCAGCAGCCAAGATATGAAGACAGGGTGGGGCTACACCTTC.